A single sample gave rise to the 20 T cell receptor beta chains below, sequenced in a study of cytomegalovirus exposure and HLA in healthy donors. Assay: immunoSEQ multiplex PCR; the TCRdb copy retains only in-frame clones and omits some. The data contain about 110,000 clones, around 85% of them singletons. The specimen was PBMCs. The receptors were sampled from a woman aged 18-30 years in good health and CMV-seronegative.

The genes are TRBV9 and TRBJ2-3; D is unresolved. The CDR3 length is 14 residues. Looked up from germline, CDR1 is SGDLS and CDR2 is YYNGEE. Trimming stripped 3 bases from V and 4 bases from J, with 12 bases between. This CDR3 is CASSGSPSADTQYF. CDR3 in DNA: TGTGCCAGCAGCGGGTCGCCCAGCGCAGATACGCAGTATTTT.

The rearrangement uses TRBV27 and TRBJ1-5, with TRBD1 as a possible D gene (6 bases). V dropped 4 bases and J dropped 3 bases, with 7 bases sitting between them. The CDR3 is made up of 13 amino acids. Germline CDR1 reads MNHEY; CDR2 reads SMNVEV (reference sequence). CDR3 coding DNA: TGTGCCAGCAGTTCAGGGGACAATCAGCCCCAGCATTTT. Encoded protein: CASSSGDNQPQHF.

This clone was found once. The rearrangement joins TRBV7-9 to TRBJ2-1, with a possible D match to TRBD2 (6 bases). CDR3 size: 14 residues. Per germline, CDR1 SEHNR and CDR2 FQNEAQ (reference sequence). V shed 11 bases and J shed 6 bases, with 20 bases lying between them. The CDR3 DNA follows: TGTGCCTTAGATAATCCCCCCGGGGGCAATGAGCAGTTCTTC. Protein: CALDNPPGGNEQFF.

V is TRBV7-6 and J is TRBJ2-5; perhaps TRBD2 as D (5 bases). V was pared by 5 bases and J by 1 base, with 14 bases between. Germline V lookup: CDR1 SGHVS, CDR2 FNYEAQ. There are 15 residues in the CDR3. CDR3 sequence reads: CASSPSRSGQETQYF. CDR3 coding DNA: TGTGCCAGCAGCCCCAGCCGCAGCGGCCAAGAGACCCAGTACTTC. The full variable domain, with the rest looked up from reference TRBV7-6 and TRBJ2-5, is GAGVSQSPRYKVTKRGQDVALRCDPISGHVSLYWYRQALGQGPEFLTYFNYEAQQDKSGLPNDRFSAERPEGSISTLTIQRTEQRDSAMYRCASSPSRSGQETQYFGPGTRLLVL.

The CDR3: CASSHGGPPYNEQFF. In DNA, the CDR3 is TGTGCCAGCAGTCACGGGGGGCCCCCCTACAATGAGCAGTTCTTC. The rearrangement uses TRBV27 and TRBJ2-1; D may be TRBD2 (7 bases). Looked up from germline, CDR1 is MNHEY and CDR2 is SMNVEV (reference sequence). The CDR3 is 15 residues long. Deletions cut 5 bases from V and 2 bases from J, with 13 bases between.

The chain carries TRBV11-2 and TRBJ2-2, with D unclear. V dropped 0 bases and J dropped 5 bases, with 7 bases sitting between them. The CDR3 has 14 amino acids. CDR1 and CDR2 (germline): SGHAT, FQNNGV. The CDR3 sequence is CASSLDGLTGELFF. DNA of the CDR3: TGTGCCAGCAGCTTAGATGGCCTGACCGGGGAGCTGTTTTTT.

The chain joins TRBV27 to TRBJ1-4; the D gene is possibly TRBD1 (5 bases). V lost 2 bases and J lost 5, with 12 bases in between. CDR1 is MNHEY and CDR2 is SMNVEV in the germline V gene (reference sequence). The CDR3 length is 15 residues. The CDR3 reads CASSLIGANNEKLFF. The CDR3, as DNA: TGTGCCAGCAGTTTAATAGGGGCCAACAATGAAAAACTGTTTTTT.

The chain joins TRBV2 to TRBJ2-7; tentatively, D is TRBD2 (6 bases). The CDR3 is 14 amino acids. Germline V lookup: CDR1 SNHLY, CDR2 FYNNEI. The ends were cut back, 7 bases at V and 3 bases at J, with 16 bases in the middle. Here the CDR3 reads CASTKGGEGYEQYF. CDR3 bases: TGTGCCAGCACCAAGGGCGGGGAAGGCTACGAGCAGTACTTC.

The chain couples TRBV6-5 to TRBJ2-7; 8 nucleotides agree with TRBD1. Germline CDR1 is MNHEY and CDR2 is SVGAGI. The CDR3 runs to 15 residues. V lost 4 bases, J lost 5 bases, and 10 bases stayed unmatched. This chain's CDR3 is CASSSTGGYMDEQYF. The CDR3 coding sequence is TGTGCCAGCAGTTCCACAGGGGGATATATGGACGAGCAGTACTTC.

V and J are TRBV4-1 and TRBJ2-1; 9 nucleotides line up with TRBD2. V lost 1 base, J lost 0 bases, and 10 bases stayed unmatched. CDR3 length equals 19 residues. Germline V CDR1 and CDR2: MGHRA, YSYEKL. CDR3 amino acids: CASSQAYGTSRSSYNEQFF. The CDR3 bases are TGCGCCAGCAGCCAAGCGTACGGGACTAGCCGGAGCTCCTACAATGAGCAGTTCTTC.

This chain joins TRBV7-9 and TRBJ1-6, with D unclear. The CDR3 is 16 residues long. The germline V gene encodes CDR1 SEHNR and CDR2 FQNEAQ (reference sequence). V shed 4 bases and J shed 8 bases, with 18 bases lying between them. The CDR3 nucleotides read TGTGCCAGCAGCTCACCTCGGGAGCCGCCCCATTCACCCCTCCACTTT. Translation gives CASSSPREPPHSPLHF.

The chain joins TRBV29-1 to TRBJ2-3; 8 nucleotides align to TRBD2. Germline V CDR1 and CDR2: SQVTM, ANQGSEA. The CDR3 contains 16 residues. The J segment lost 3 bases and the V segment lost 3 bases, leaving 11 bases of the junction unmatched. CDR3 residues: CSVDGLAGPWTDTQYF. CDR3 DNA sequence: TGCAGCGTTGACGGGCTAGCGGGCCCTTGGACAGATACGCAGTATTTT.

The gene calls are TRBV13 and TRBJ1-2, with no clear D. Trimming left V 0 bases short and J 4 bases short, with 6 bases between. The CDR3 spans 13 residues. Germline-derived CDR1 and CDR2 are PRHDT and FYEKMQ (reference sequence). The CDR3 DNA sequence: TGTGCCAGCAGCTTAGGCCCAGGCTATGGCTACACCTTC. It is translated as CASSLGPGYGYTF.

The rearrangement joins TRBV28 to TRBJ1-2, with TRBD1 identical over 7 bases. The germline gives CDR1 MDHEN, CDR2 SYDVKM. This CDR3 region has 13 residues. V dropped 7 bases and J dropped 2; count of bases not matched to a gene: 4. The CDR3 loop reads CASKGAGNYGYTF. The CDR3 region has the DNA TGTGCCAGCAAGGGGGCCGGGAACTATGGCTACACCTTC.

This clone was observed a few times. The V and J genes are TRBV29-1 and TRBJ1-2; 7 nucleotides line up with TRBD1. Trimming cost V 0 bases and J 8 bases; bases outside gene matches: 12. This CDR3 comprises 15 residues. Germline CDR1 SQVTM, CDR2 ANQGSEA. The CDR3 sequence is CSVEDRGDLRGGYTF. The CDR3 nucleotides are TGCAGCGTTGAAGACAGGGGGGATCTCAGGGGCGGCTACACCTTC.

The chain joins TRBV4-1 to TRBJ2-1; tentatively, D is TRBD2 (5 bases). The CDR3 sequence is 15 residues long. Germline V CDR1 and CDR2: MGHRA, YSYEKL. With 2 bases removed from V and 8 bases from J, the gap between germline ends came to 16 bases. The CDR3 loop reads CASSQITGKVYEQFF. The CDR3 DNA is TGCGCCAGCAGCCAAATCACGGGAAAAGTCTATGAGCAGTTCTTC.

The J gene is TRBJ2-3, the V gene TRBV30; TRBD2 matches at 9 bases. The V gene end was trimmed by 0 bases and the J gene end by 2 bases; junction bases not matched to a gene: 6. The germline CDR1 and CDR2 sequences are GTSNPN and SVGIG (reference sequence). The CDR3 has 16 residues. CDR3: CAWSVGAGGLTDTQYF. The CDR3 coding sequence is TGTGCCTGGAGTGTAGGGGCGGGGGGGCTCACAGATACGCAGTATTTT. Together with reference TRBV30 and TRBJ2-3, the CDR3 gives the full variable domain: SQTIHQWPATLVQPVGSPLSLECTVEGTSNPNLYWYRQAAGRGLQLLFYSVGIGQISSEVPQNLSASRPQDRQFILSSKKLLLSDSGFYLCAWSVGAGGLTDTQYFGPGTRLTVL.

The sample holds a few counts of this clone. The rearrangement links TRBV7-2 to TRBJ2-2; D is possibly TRBD2 (5 bases). Per the germline V gene, CDR1 is SGHTA and CDR2 is FQGNSA. The length of the CDR3 is 16 residues. Deletions cut 0 bases from V and 7 bases from J, with 15 bases between. For the CDR3, the DNA is TGTGCCAGCAGCTTAGCTTTGACTCTCGAGGGCGGGGAGCTGTTTTTT. This codes for CASSLALTLEGGELFF.

This sequence joins TRBV7-2 and TRBJ1-1, with a possible D match to TRBD1 (6 bases). Germline loops: CDR1 SGHTA, CDR2 FQGNSA. The CDR3 runs to 11 residues. The CDR3 nucleotides read TGTGCGAGGGGGGGGAACACTGAAGCTTTCTTT. It encodes CARGGNTEAFF.

A few counts support this clone. The chain joins TRBV2 to TRBJ1-2; 9 bases map to TRBD1. V dropped 4 bases and J dropped 4; count of bases not matched to a gene: 7. Germline lookup yields CDR1 SNHLY and CDR2 FYNNEI. This CDR3 is built from 15 residues. This CDR3 reads CASSGGTGGTYGYTF. The CDR3 nucleotides are TGTGCCAGCAGTGGTGGAACAGGGGGCACCTATGGCTACACCTTC.